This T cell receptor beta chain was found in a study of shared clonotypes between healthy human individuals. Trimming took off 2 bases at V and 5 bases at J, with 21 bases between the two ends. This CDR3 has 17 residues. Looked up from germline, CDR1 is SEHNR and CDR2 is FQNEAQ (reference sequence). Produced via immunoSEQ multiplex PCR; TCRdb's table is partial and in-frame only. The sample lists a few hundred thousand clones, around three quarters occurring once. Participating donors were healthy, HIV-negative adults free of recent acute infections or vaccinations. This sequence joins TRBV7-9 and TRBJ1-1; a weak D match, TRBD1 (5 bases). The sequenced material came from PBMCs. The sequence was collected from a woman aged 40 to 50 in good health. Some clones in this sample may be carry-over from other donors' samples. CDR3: CASSLRWAGHLGTEAFF. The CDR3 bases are TGTGCCAGCAGCTTAAGGTGGGCAGGACACCTGGGAACTGAAGCTTTCTTT.